These 21 T cell receptor beta chains were sequenced from one sample in a study of sequential checkpoint blockade in melanoma. The treatment is: randomized to nivolumab then ipilimumab (arm A) or the reverse (arm B). Assay used: immunoSEQ multiplex PCR; TCRdb lists only in-frame clones, some missing. The table shows about 38,000 clones, with nearly 90% occurring only once. The sample in question was CD8+ T cells sorted from blood (inferred from file names), obtained from a patient given nivolumab and ipilimumab in sequence. Receptor source: a human donor with melanoma.

J is TRBJ2-2 and V is TRBV11-2, with 8 nucleotides matching TRBD1. J gave up 4 bases and V 6 bases, and 7 bases lay outside the gene matches. The CDR3 has 15 residues. The germline CDR1 and CDR2 sequences are SGHAT and FQNNGV. The CDR3 reads CASSPGGASTGELFF. The CDR3 coding sequence is TGTGCCAGCAGTCCAGGGGGCGCGAGCACCGGGGAGCTGTTTTTT. Together with reference TRBV11-2 and TRBJ2-2, the CDR3 gives the full variable domain: EAGVAQSPRYKIIEKRQSVAFWCNPISGHATLYWYQQILGQGPKLLIQFQNNGVVDDSQLPKDRFSAERLKGVDSTLKIQPAKLEDSAVYLCASSPGGASTGELFFGEGSRLTVL.

V gene TRBV19 combines with J gene TRBJ2-1; TRBD2 matches at 8 bases. The CDR3 extends over 15 amino acids. Looked up from germline, CDR1 is LNHDA and CDR2 is SQIVND (reference sequence). The V and J ends lost 2 bases and 7 bases, in that order; junction bases with no gene match: 7. CDR3 loop: CASSISAGVGNEQFF. CDR3 sequence (DNA): TGTGCCAGTAGTATATCAGCGGGAGTTGGAAATGAGCAGTTCTTC. The full variable domain, its missing parts supplied by reference TRBV19 and TRBJ2-1, is DGGITQSPKYLFRKEGQNVTLSCEQNLNHDAMYWYRQDPGQGLRLIYYSQIVNDFQKGDIAEGYSVSREKKESFPLTVTSAQKNPTAFYLCASSISAGVGNEQFFGPGTRLTVL.

About this clone: A read error may account for a junction end that differs from germline. The chain employs TRBV28 and TRBJ1-1, with 8 positions matching TRBD1. CDR3 length: 18 residues. Germline CDR1 is MDHEN and CDR2 is SYDVKM. This CDR3 reads CASGFRGGTGVVSTEAFF. The CDR3 bases are TGTGCCAGCGGTTTTAGGGGAGGGACAGGTGTTGTGAGCACTGAAGCTTTCTTT.

The chain links TRBV5-6 to TRBJ1-1; D call uncertain. The germline V and J ends were trimmed by 3 bases and 0 bases, with 9 bases remaining between them. CDR3 length equals 14 residues. Germline V gene lookup returns CDR1 SGHDT and CDR2 YYEEEE. In DNA form, the CDR3 reads TGTGCCAGCAGCTCTCCGGGAATGAACACTGAAGCTTTCTTT. Translation: CASSSPGMNTEAFF.

This chain uses TRBV7-9 with TRBJ2-1; D is possibly TRBD1 (6 bases). Per the germline V gene, CDR1 is SEHNR and CDR2 is FQNEAQ (reference sequence). Trimming took 4 bases from V and 7 from J, leaving 11 bases between them. This CDR3 comprises 13 residues. CDR3 nucleotide sequence: TGTGCCAGCAGCTGGTACAGGGAAAATGAGCAGTTCTTC. Its translation: CASSWYRENEQFF.

V usage is TRBV2 and J usage is TRBJ2-1; 12 nucleotides line up with TRBD2. CDR1 is SNHLY and CDR2 is FYNNEI in the germline V gene. Germline trimming cut 3 bases from V and 0 bases from J; bases unmatched to any gene: 0. This CDR3 spans 16 amino acids. CDR3 bases: TGTGCCAGCAGTGAGACTAGCGGGAGCTCCTACAATGAGCAGTTCTTC. Translating gives CASSETSGSSYNEQFF.

Here the CDR3 reads CASSQDFAWAREPQHF. The CDR3 DNA follows: TGCGCCAGCAGCCAAGATTTCGCGTGGGCCAGGGAGCCCCAGCATTTT. The J gene is TRBJ1-5, the V gene TRBV4-3; possibly TRBD1 for D (5 bases). V lost 0 bases to trimming and J lost 8 bases, with 17 bases between them. CDR3 size: 16 residues. Germline V lookup: CDR1 LGHNA, CDR2 YSLEER.

This clone is large. V and J are TRBV19 and TRBJ2-1; weak D call: TRBD1 (6 bases). This CDR3 is 14 amino acids long. Trimming removed 5 bases at V and 7 bases at J, with 15 bases between. Per the germline V gene, CDR1 is LNHDA and CDR2 is SQIVND (reference sequence). The CDR3 sequence is CASSSLVGTNEQFF. DNA of the CDR3: TGTGCCAGTAGTTCCCTAGTAGGGACAAATGAGCAGTTCTTC. Full variable domain (outside the CDR3, taken from reference TRBV19 and TRBJ2-1): DGGITQSPKYLFRKEGQNVTLSCEQNLNHDAMYWYRQDPGQGLRLIYYSQIVNDFQKGDIAEGYSVSREKKESFPLTVTSAQKNPTAFYLCASSSLVGTNEQFFGPGTRLTVL.

Regarding this clone: The conserved final phenylalanine or tryptophan is absent from the CDR3, which likely points to a read error. The rearrangement links TRBV5-1 to TRBJ2-7; maybe TRBD2 (6 bases). Germline loops: CDR1 SGHRS, CDR2 YFSETQ. Between the trimmed V and J ends, which lost 0 bases and 3 bases, there was a span of 10 bases. This CDR3 region has 14 residues. The CDR3, as DNA: TGCGCCAGCAGCTTGGTTGGTAGCGGCTACGAGCAGTACCTC. Protein product: CASSLVGSGYEQYL.

In DNA form, the CDR3 reads TGTGCCAGCAGTCCGACTAGTTATAACAAAAACATTCAGTACTTC. As protein: CASSPTSYNKNIQYF. This chain links TRBV27 with TRBJ2-4; D is perhaps TRBD2 (6 bases). The germline V gene has CDR1 MNHEY and CDR2 SMNVEV (reference sequence). V was pared by 5 bases and J by 3 bases, with 14 bases between. The CDR3 length is 15 residues.

V and J are TRBV6-5 and TRBJ2-2, with 10 bases aligning to TRBD2. With V trimmed by 3 bases and J by 6 bases, 4 bases remained unmatched. The CDR3 is made up of 15 amino acids. Germline lookup yields CDR1 MNHEY and CDR2 SVGAGI. CDR3 sequence: CASSYTLAGAGELFF. Here the CDR3 DNA reads TGTGCCAGCAGTTATACGCTAGCGGGAGCCGGGGAGCTGTTTTTT.

CDR3 region: CASSTGQGGFYNEQFF. The DNA for the CDR3 is TGTGCCAGCAGCACGGGACAGGGGGGATTCTACAATGAGCAGTTCTTC. The chain carries TRBV11-1 and TRBJ2-1; 11 nucleotides align to TRBD1. V trimming: 5 bases; J trimming: 3 bases; junction bases outside the gene matches: 6. The CDR3 extends over 16 amino acids. CDR1 and CDR2 from the germline V gene are SGHAT and FQDESV (reference sequence).

The gene calls are TRBV27 and TRBJ2-7, with 9 bases identical to TRBD1. V was clipped by 5 bases and J by 2 bases; unmatched bases: 10. Germline V CDR1 and CDR2: MNHEY, SMNVEV (reference sequence). The CDR3 contains 16 residues. CDR3 sequence: CASSPPRDRATYEQYF. DNA for the CDR3: TGTGCCAGCAGTCCCCCCCGGGACAGGGCAACCTACGAGCAGTACTTC.

This clone appeared a few times. This chain uses TRBV7-9 with TRBJ1-4; D not certain. V was cut by 6 bases and J by 4 bases, with 6 bases left in between. CDR3 length: 12 residues. CDR1 is SEHNR and CDR2 is FQNEAQ in the germline V gene (reference sequence). This CDR3 reads CASSLFNEKLFF. Here the CDR3 DNA reads TGTGCCAGCAGTCTGTTTAATGAAAAACTGTTTTTT.

The chain has TRBV28 and TRBJ1-2; D is ambiguous. There are 17 residues in the CDR3. The germline V and J ends were trimmed by 2 bases and 4 bases, with 20 bases remaining between them. Per germline, CDR1 MDHEN and CDR2 SYDVKM. CDR3 DNA: TGTGCCAGCAGTTTAGTTGAGCAGGCCGGGGTCGGCTATGGCTACACCTTC. Amino acids: CASSLVEQAGVGYGYTF.

The chain links TRBV4-1 to TRBJ2-1; 14 bases map to TRBD2. CDR1 and CDR2 from the germline V gene are MGHRA and YSYEKL. The CDR3 runs to 14 residues. V shed 5 bases, J shed 9 bases, and the junction held 3 bases outside the gene matches. DNA of the CDR3: TGCGCCAGCAGCGGACTAGCGGGAGGAAGTGAGCAGTTCTTC. Translation gives CASSGLAGGSEQFF.

The V call is TRBV6-1, the J call TRBJ1-6; no firm D call. This CDR3 is built from 13 residues. Germline values: CDR1 MNHNS, CDR2 SASEGT. The V end lost 4 bases, the J end lost 4 bases, and 5 bases lay between the germline ends. This chain's CDR3 is CASSGAYNSPLHF. Here the CDR3 DNA reads TGTGCCAGCAGTGGGGCTTATAATTCACCCCTCCACTTT.

The chain uses TRBV28 and TRBJ2-7, with D uncertain. The V and J ends lost 1 base and 4 bases respectively, with 8 bases between them. The germline V gene has CDR1 MDHEN and CDR2 SYDVKM. The CDR3 sequence is 13 residues long. CDR3 sequence: CASSLLLSYEQYF. The CDR3 DNA reads TGTGCCAGCAGTTTATTACTATCTTACGAGCAGTACTTC.

The gene calls are TRBV5-4 and TRBJ2-7, with unresolved D. The CDR3 runs 13 residues. V dropped 4 bases and J dropped 5 bases, with 13 bases sitting between them. Germline assignment: CDR1 SGHNT and CDR2 YYREEE (reference sequence). The CDR3, as DNA: TGTGCCAGCAGCCCCTCGGCAGGCGACGAGCAGTACGTC. This encodes CASSPSAGDEQYV.

The chain is built from TRBV7-9 and TRBJ1-1; D possibly corresponds to TRBD1 (5 bases). There are 16 residues in the CDR3. V was pared by 1 base and J by 0 bases, with 12 bases between. Germline V lookup: CDR1 SEHNR, CDR2 FQNEAQ (reference sequence). CDR3 region: CASSLGGGLVNTEAFF. The DNA of the CDR3 is TGTGCCAGCAGCTTAGGGGGGGGGTTAGTGAACACTGAAGCTTTCTTT.

This sequence joins TRBV7-2 and TRBJ1-4, with unresolved D. Germline CDR1 and CDR2: SGHTA and FQGNSA. The ends were cut back, 1 base at V and 0 bases at J, with 6 bases in the middle. This CDR3 comprises 15 residues. CDR3 coding DNA: TGTGCCAGCAGCTTAGTTCCTGCAACTAATGAAAAACTGTTTTTT. It yields the protein CASSLVPATNEKLFF. The entire variable domain, with the rest obtained from reference TRBV7-2 and TRBJ1-4, is as follows: GAGVSQSPSNKVTEKGKDVELRCDPISGHTALYWYRQSLGQGLEFLIYFQGNSAPDKSGLPSDRFSAERTGGSVSTLTIQRTQQEDSAVYLCASSLVPATNEKLFFGSGTQLSVL.